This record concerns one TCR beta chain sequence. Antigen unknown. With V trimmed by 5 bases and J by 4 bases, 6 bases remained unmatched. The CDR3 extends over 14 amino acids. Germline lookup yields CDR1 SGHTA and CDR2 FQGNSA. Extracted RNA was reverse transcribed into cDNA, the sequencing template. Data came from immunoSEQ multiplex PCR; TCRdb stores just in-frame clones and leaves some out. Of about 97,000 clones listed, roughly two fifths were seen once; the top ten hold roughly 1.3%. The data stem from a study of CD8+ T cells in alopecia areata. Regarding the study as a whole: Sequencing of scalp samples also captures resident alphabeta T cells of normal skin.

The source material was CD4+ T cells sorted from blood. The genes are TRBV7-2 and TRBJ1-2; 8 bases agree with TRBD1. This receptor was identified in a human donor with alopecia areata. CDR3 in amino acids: CASSSQGAPYGYTF. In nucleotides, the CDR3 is TGTGCCAGCAGCAGTCAGGGGGCTCCCTATGGCTACACCTTC. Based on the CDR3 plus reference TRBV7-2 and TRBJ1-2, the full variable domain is GAGVSQSPSNKVTEKGKDVELRCDPISGHTALYWYRQSLGQGLEFLIYFQGNSAPDKSGLPSDRFSAERTGGSVSTLTIQRTQQEDSAVYLCASSSQGAPYGYTFGSGTRLTVV.